This T cell receptor beta chain is from a study of CXCR3-negative and CXCR3-positive naive CD8 T cells. Study-wide points: Naive cells used TRBV-TRBJ genes in much the same way whether CXCR3-negative or CXCR3-positive; memory cells did not.

Naive CD8+ T cells displayed a CD45RO-CCR7+CD27+CD95- phenotype. With UMI labels, 5' RACE was used to prepare the TRB cDNA libraries. For each CDR3 protein, TCRdb gives one entry from its re-call of the 5' RACE reads, without DNA. The sample shows 35,000 to 55,000 distinct CDR3 sequences, and 2% to 2.5% sits with its ten largest clones. Remarks on this clonotype: The antigen remains undetermined.

The CDR3 extends over 17 amino acids. Germline lookup yields CDR1 MDHEN and CDR2 SYDVKM. Input material: naive CXCR3- CD8+ T cells from blood. Documented subset: CD45RO-CCR7+CD27+CD95- naive CD8+ T cells lacking CXCR3 (TNR3-). The receptor was derived from a human donor in good health. Some clones in this sample may be carry-over from other donors' samples. The chain combines TRBV28 with TRBJ2-4; TCRdb's D call, TRBD1, is unchecked because there is no DNA. This CDR3 reads CASSSAKGQGDPRIQYF.